These 25 T cell receptor beta chains originate from one sample sequenced in a study of blood T cell repertoires in COVID-19. Only in-frame clones appear in the TCRdb table, and some are missing; sequencing was by immunoSEQ multiplex PCR. The sample consists of about 200,000 clones, 75% to 90% of them appearing once. The sequenced sample was PBMCs or T cells enriched from blood (not recorded which). These receptors were collected from a woman aged 25 to 45 who had been exposed to COVID-19.

The gene calls are TRBV28 and TRBJ1-2; D possibly corresponds to TRBD1 (5 bases). Germline-derived CDR1 and CDR2 are MDHEN and SYDVKM. V lost 5 bases and J lost 4, with 23 bases in between. This CDR3 is 17 amino acids long. The CDR3 sequence is CASSTIRATDRVYGYTF. CDR3 sequence (DNA): TGTGCCAGCAGTACCATCCGAGCGACAGACCGGGTCTATGGCTACACCTTC.

The V and J genes are TRBV10-3 and TRBJ1-1, with D perhaps TRBD1 (6 bases). CDR1 and CDR2 (germline): ENHRY, SYGVKD. This CDR3 contains 17 residues. Deletions cut 2 bases from V and 2 bases from J, with 18 bases between. CDR3 DNA: TGTGCCATCAGTGAGCCAAGTGGGGGGGGACATAACACTGAAGCTTTCTTT. Translation: CAISEPSGGGHNTEAFF.

CDR3 residues: CATSREHGTDTQYF. The CDR3 DNA reads as TGTGCCACCAGCAGAGAACACGGGACAGATACGCAGTATTTT. The V gene is TRBV15, the J gene TRBJ2-3; D uncertain. The germline V gene has CDR1 LNHNV and CDR2 YYDKDF (reference sequence). The V end was cut by 0 bases, the J end by 3 bases, with 7 bases between. The CDR3 extends over 14 amino acids.

The chain's CDR3 is CASSKLGLLGRENTGELFF. As DNA, the CDR3 is TGTGCCAGCAGCAAACTGGGCCTTCTGGGCAGGGAAAACACCGGGGAGCTGTTTTTT. The chain couples TRBV21-1 to TRBJ2-2; the table's D call TRBD1 went unverified against the DNA. TRBV21-1 is marked as a pseudogene. There are 19 residues in the CDR3.

The chain uses TRBV5-1 and TRBJ2-7; 8 bases are shared with TRBD1. V gave up 4 bases and J gave up 2 bases; unmatched junction bases: 8. Per the germline V gene, CDR1 is SGHRS and CDR2 is YFSETQ. This CDR3 contains 15 residues. The CDR3 DNA follows: TGCGCCAGCAGCGACCGGGACAGGCTAACCTACGAGCAGTACTTC. Its translation: CASSDRDRLTYEQYF. Together with reference TRBV5-1 and TRBJ2-7, the CDR3 gives the full variable domain: KAGVTQTPRYLIKTRGQQVTLSCSPISGHRSVSWYQQTPGQGLQFLFEYFSETQRNKGNFPGRFSGRQFSNSRSEMNVSTLELGDSALYLCASSDRDRLTYEQYFGPGTRLTVT.

This clone has just a few counts. The gene calls are TRBV18 and TRBJ1-2; 10 bases match TRBD1. Germline-derived CDR1 and CDR2 are KGHSH and LQKENI. This CDR3 is 13 amino acids long. The junction had 2 bases not matched to a gene; V was cut back by 6 bases and J by 4 bases. In nucleotides, the CDR3 is TGTGCCAGCTCGGACAGGGGGATCTATGGCTACACCTTC. Protein sequence: CASSDRGIYGYTF.

The chain recombines TRBV27 with TRBJ2-1; 7 bases match TRBD2. The CDR3 is 15 amino acids. The J segment lost 5 bases and the V segment lost 8 bases, leaving 12 bases of the junction unmatched. Per germline, CDR1 MNHEY and CDR2 SMNVEV (reference sequence). Here the CDR3 DNA reads TGTGCCAGCGGTCCCGGGACTACCCCTAACAATGAGCAGTTCTTC. Translating gives CASGPGTTPNNEQFF.

The chain carries TRBV24-1 and TRBJ1-5; TRBD1 is a possible D gene (6 bases). The germline CDR1 and CDR2 sequences are KGHDR and SFDVKD. Between the trimmed V and J ends, which lost 1 base and 13 bases, there was a span of 10 bases. This CDR3 region has 12 residues. CDR3 nucleotides: TGTGCCACCAGTGATTTAGGGGGATCTCAGCATTTT. Translating gives CATSDLGGSQHF.

The CDR3 sequence: CASSPVSGSLGLAGYEQYF. Written as DNA, the CDR3 is TGTGCCAGCAGCCCTGTTAGCGGGTCTCTGGGCCTAGCGGGCTACGAGCAGTACTTC. The chain is built from TRBV9 and TRBJ2-7; 8 bases fit TRBD2. Trimming removed 4 bases from V and 3 bases from J; junction bases left unmatched: 21. CDR3 length: 19 amino acids. Looked up from germline, CDR1 is SGDLS and CDR2 is YYNGEE.

The chain combines TRBV3-1 (or the pseudogene TRBV3-2) with TRBJ2-3; 12 nucleotides line up with TRBD2. The CDR3 spans 18 residues. Germline trimming cut 3 bases from V and 4 bases from J; bases unmatched to any gene: 11. Germline lookup yields CDR1 LGHDT and CDR2 YNNKEL (reference sequence). The CDR3, as DNA: TGTGCCAGCAGCCATAGACTAGCGGGGGCCCCCCAGGCAGATACGCAGTATTTT. This codes for CASSHRLAGAPQADTQYF.

V gene TRBV10-3 combines with J gene TRBJ2-5; 9 bases line up with TRBD1. The CDR3 loop spans 20 amino acids. From germline, CDR1 is ENHRY and CDR2 SYGVKD. The V segment lost 0 bases and the J segment 4 bases; nucleotides outside the gene matches: 18. This chain's CDR3 is CAISESLGRDRAFLGETQYF. The CDR3 region has the DNA TGTGCCATCAGTGAGTCGTTGGGCCGGGACAGGGCCTTTTTGGGAGAGACCCAGTACTTC.

The chain employs TRBV3-1 (or the pseudogene TRBV3-2) and TRBJ2-7; 9 bases fit TRBD2. CDR1 is LGHDT and CDR2 is YNNKEL in the germline V gene (reference sequence). The CDR3 covers 15 residues. The V and J ends lost 7 bases and 6 bases, in that order; junction bases with no gene match: 13. CDR3 sequence (DNA): TGTGCCAGCACCCCAGCGGGGGGCCCCCCCTCCGAGCAGTACTTC. Translating gives CASTPAGGPPSEQYF.

This clone was observed a few times. CDR3 region: CASSHRLGYLGSPLHF. The DNA of the CDR3 is TGTGCCAGCAGCCACCGACTAGGGTACCTTGGGTCACCCCTCCACTTT. This chain uses TRBV14 with TRBJ1-6; D ambiguous. CDR3 length equals 16 residues. Trimming removed 3 bases from V and 10 bases from J, with 19 bases in between. In germline, CDR1 is SGHDN, CDR2 FVKESK. Filled out from reference TRBV14 and TRBJ1-6, the complete variable domain reads EAGVTQFPSHSVIEKGQTVTLRCDPISGHDNLYWYRRVMGKEIKFLLHFVKESKQDESGMPNNRFLAERTGGTYSTLKVQPAELEDSGVYFCASSHRLGYLGSPLHFGNGTRLTVT.

The chain joins TRBV19 to TRBJ1-3; perhaps TRBD1 as D (5 bases). CDR1 and CDR2 (germline): LNHDA, SQIVND (reference sequence). Trimming stripped 5 bases from V and 4 bases from J, with 15 bases between. This CDR3 is 15 amino acids long. The CDR3: CASSPTRGAGNTIYF. The DNA for the CDR3 is TGTGCCAGTAGTCCAACCCGCGGGGCGGGAAACACCATATATTTT.

The CDR3 nucleotides read TGTGCCAGCAGCTTAGTAATAGCAACAGATACGCAGTATTTT. Its translation is CASSLVIATDTQYF. This sequence joins TRBV13 and TRBJ2-3; the D is unclear. The CDR3 runs to 14 residues. Trimming took 1 base from V and 3 from J, leaving 8 bases between them. CDR1 is PRHDT and CDR2 is FYEKMQ in the germline V gene (reference sequence).

The CDR3: CAWSAGTGNEKLFF. The CDR3 DNA sequence: TGTGCCTGGAGCGCCGGGACAGGGAATGAAAAACTGTTTTTT. The V gene is TRBV30, the J gene TRBJ1-4, with 9 bases aligning to TRBD1. The CDR3 length is 14 residues. V lost 3 bases to trimming and J lost 5 bases; unmatched junction nucleotides: 4. The germline CDR1 and CDR2 sequences are GTSNPN and SVGIG (reference sequence).

The rearrangement links TRBV24-1 to TRBJ2-2; TRBD1 agrees at 7 bases. The CDR3 runs to 16 residues. The ends lost 2 bases at V and 2 bases at J; junction bases unmatched: 4. Per germline, CDR1 KGHDR and CDR2 SFDVKD. CDR3 in DNA: TGTGCCACCAGTGATTCGGGACAGATAAACACCGGGGAGCTGTTTTTT. As protein: CATSDSGQINTGELFF.

The chain has TRBV7-9 and TRBJ1-6, with TRBD1 as a possible D gene (6 bases). V lost 2 bases to trimming and J lost 0 bases, with 14 bases between them. The CDR3 contains 18 residues. Germline V gene sequence: CDR1 SEHNR, CDR2 FQNEAQ (reference sequence). The CDR3 nucleotides are TGTGCCAGCAGCTTAATCCCCGGGGGGCGCTCCTATAATTCACCCCTCCACTTT. Its translation is CASSLIPGGRSYNSPLHF.

The rearrangement uses TRBV7-9 and TRBJ1-2, with TRBD1 matching 8 bases. The V gene end was trimmed by 3 bases and the J gene end by 8 bases; junction bases not matched to a gene: 2. The CDR3 has 12 amino acids. Germline V gives CDR1 SEHNR, CDR2 FQNEAQ (reference sequence). CDR3 sequence: CASSLTGAGYTF. The CDR3 coding sequence is TGTGCCAGCAGCTTGACAGGGGCCGGCTACACCTTC.

The rearrangement joins TRBV6-9 to TRBJ2-3; 9 bases agree with TRBD2. After removal of 8 bases from V and 2 bases from J, the junction contained 11 bases not matched to a gene. From germline, CDR1 is MNHGY and CDR2 SVAAGI. The CDR3 is made up of 16 amino acids. CDR3 region: CASPERGALNTDTQYF. Here the CDR3 DNA reads TGTGCCAGCCCAGAGCGGGGGGCTTTAAACACAGATACGCAGTATTTT.

The chain joins TRBV11-2 to TRBJ1-1; unclear D gene. The CDR3 extends over 14 amino acids. V lost 3 bases, J lost 3 bases, and 11 bases lay in between. Germline CDR1 reads SGHAT; CDR2 reads FQNNGV. CDR3: CASSFEGGYTEAFF. CDR3 nucleotide sequence: TGTGCCAGCAGCTTTGAGGGCGGGTACACTGAAGCTTTCTTT. The full variable domain, in which reference TRBV11-2 and TRBJ1-1 provide the parts outside the CDR3, is EAGVAQSPRYKIIEKRQSVAFWCNPISGHATLYWYQQILGQGPKLLIQFQNNGVVDDSQLPKDRFSAERLKGVDSTLKIQPAKLEDSAVYLCASSFEGGYTEAFFGQGTRLTVV.

The chain combines TRBV5-1 with TRBJ1-4; 9 nucleotides align to TRBD1. Per the germline V gene, CDR1 is SGHRS and CDR2 is YFSETQ. There are 16 residues in the CDR3. J lost 0 bases, V lost 4 bases, and 4 bases had no gene match. The CDR3 is CASSDRGGPTNEKLFF. For the CDR3, the DNA is TGCGCCAGCAGCGACAGGGGGGGACCAACTAATGAAAAACTGTTTTTT.

In DNA form, the CDR3 reads TGTGCCAGCTCACCCCCCACAAGGAACACTGAAGCTTTCTTT. Translation: CASSPPTRNTEAFF. The chain carries TRBV18 and TRBJ1-1, with D unresolved. The V and J ends lost 3 bases and 1 base respectively, with 9 bases between them. Germline loops: CDR1 KGHSH, CDR2 LQKENI. This CDR3 is built from 14 residues.

Notes on this clone: Other DNA sequences of this sample code for an identical CDR3. This sequence joins TRBV5-1 and TRBJ1-5, with a weak D call TRBD1 (5 bases). The CDR3 extends over 14 amino acids. Trimming cost V 1 base and J 2 bases, with 7 bases left between them. Germline V gene data show CDR1 as SGHRS and CDR2 as YFSETQ. The CDR3 sequence: CASSLQGGNQPQHF. CDR3 coding DNA: TGCGCCAGCAGCTTGCAGGGCGGCAATCAGCCCCAGCATTTT.

For the CDR3, the DNA is TGTGCCAGCAGCCCGACAGATAACTATGGCTACACCTTC. It is translated as CASSPTDNYGYTF. The chain uses TRBV9 and TRBJ1-2; tentatively, D is TRBD1 (5 bases). The germline CDR1 and CDR2 sequences are SGDLS and YYNGEE. V was clipped by 4 bases and J by 1 base, with 8 bases between them. The CDR3 runs to 13 residues.